The 14 T cell receptor beta chains presented below share a single source sample, sequenced in a study of blood T cell repertoires in COVID-19. Generated by immunoSEQ multiplex PCR, the TCRdb table keeps only in-frame clones and is missing some. This table holds around 230,000 clones, 75% to 90% found once. Sequenced input: PBMCs or T cells enriched from blood (not recorded which). The receptors stem from a man aged 35 to 55 who had recovered from COVID-19.

The gene calls are TRBV11-2 and TRBJ2-1; 10 bases map to TRBD1. Germline trimming cut 5 bases from V and 4 bases from J; bases unmatched to any gene: 5. The germline gives CDR1 SGHAT, CDR2 FQNNGV. This CDR3 region has 15 residues. CDR3 protein: CASSPGTGAYNEQFF. The CDR3 DNA is TGTGCCAGCAGCCCCGGGACAGGGGCTTACAATGAGCAGTTCTTC.

The CDR3 region is CATSARLQGVGYTF. CDR3 DNA sequence: TGTGCCACCAGCGCCCGACTCCAGGGGGTTGGCTACACCTTC. The chain uses TRBV15 and TRBJ1-2; 7 bases are a match to TRBD1. The junction had 10 bases not matched to a gene; V was cut back by 5 bases and J by 7 bases. This CDR3 has 14 residues. Germline CDR1 and CDR2: LNHNV and YYDKDF (reference sequence).

The chain has TRBV6-5 and TRBJ2-5; TRBD2 matches 7 bases. The length of the CDR3 is 14 residues. CDR1 and CDR2 (germline): MNHEY, SVGAGI. The trim removed 6 bases at V and 4 bases at J, leaving 8 bases unmatched. The CDR3 DNA is TGTGCCAGCAGCGACGGACTAGATCTAGAGACCCAGTACTTC. Translation: CASSDGLDLETQYF.

This chain joins TRBV5-6 and TRBJ2-3; TRBD1 aligns across 7 bases. This CDR3 spans 14 amino acids. Trimming at V came to 0 bases and at J to 5 bases, leaving 3 bases not matched to a gene. Per the germline V gene, CDR1 is SGHDT and CDR2 is YYEEEE. The CDR3 DNA is TGTGCCAGCAGCTTGGGGCCAGGGGGAGATACGCAGTATTTT. Amino acid sequence: CASSLGPGGDTQYF.

V and J are TRBV27 and TRBJ2-1, with 10 bases aligning to TRBD1. CDR3 length: 15 amino acids. Per germline, CDR1 MNHEY and CDR2 SMNVEV (reference sequence). V lost 6 bases to trimming and J lost 2 bases; unmatched junction nucleotides: 4. CDR3 loop: CASRTGTGAYNEQFF. CDR3 bases: TGTGCCAGCAGGACCGGGACAGGGGCCTACAATGAGCAGTTCTTC.

The gene calls are TRBV19 and TRBJ1-3; 8 bases map to TRBD1. The CDR3 has 15 amino acids. The junction had 8 bases not matched to a gene; V was cut back by 10 bases and J by 0 bases. Germline V gives CDR1 LNHDA, CDR2 SQIVND (reference sequence). CDR3 sequence: CATNRQGPSGNTIYF. In DNA form, the CDR3 reads TGTGCCACCAATCGACAGGGGCCCTCTGGAAACACCATATATTTT. The full variable domain, with the rest looked up from reference TRBV19 and TRBJ1-3, is DGGITQSPKYLFRKEGQNVTLSCEQNLNHDAMYWYRQDPGQGLRLIYYSQIVNDFQKGDIAEGYSVSREKKESFPLTVTSAQKNPTAFYLCATNRQGPSGNTIYFGEGSWLTVV.

V usage is TRBV27 and J usage is TRBJ1-1; possible D gene TRBD1, 6 bases. Germline V gives CDR1 MNHEY, CDR2 SMNVEV (reference sequence). V gave up 7 bases and J gave up 6 bases, with 18 bases separating them. The CDR3 runs to 14 residues. CDR3 in amino acids: CASISRGLIPEAFF. CDR3 bases: TGTGCCAGCATATCCAGGGGCCTTATACCTGAAGCTTTCTTT.

CDR3 residues: CASSISGQPLYGYTF. CDR3 DNA sequence: TGTGCCAGTAGTATATCCGGACAGCCCCTCTATGGCTACACCTTC. The chain recombines TRBV19 with TRBJ1-2; TRBD1 might be the D (6 bases). From germline, CDR1 is LNHDA and CDR2 SQIVND (reference sequence). This CDR3 contains 15 residues. V lost 2 bases and J lost 4, with 14 bases in between.

This chain links TRBV28 with TRBJ2-2; the D gene is possibly TRBD2 (6 bases). The CDR3 runs to 15 residues. Trimming removed 6 bases from V and 1 base from J, with 12 bases in between. Germline V gene data show CDR1 as MDHEN and CDR2 as SYDVKM. This chain's CDR3 is CASSPLGGNTGELFF. The CDR3 nucleotides are TGTGCCAGCAGCCCGTTGGGGGGGAACACCGGGGAGCTGTTTTTT. Full variable domain (outside the CDR3, taken from reference TRBV28 and TRBJ2-2): DVKVTQSSRYLVKRTGEKVFLECVQDMDHENMFWYRQDPGLGLRLIYFSYDVKMKEKGDIPEGYSVSREKKERFSLILESASTNQTSMYLCASSPLGGNTGELFFGEGSRLTVL.

The chain recombines TRBV7-9 with TRBJ2-3, with 8 nucleotides matching TRBD2. CDR3 length equals 15 residues. From germline, CDR1 is SEHNR and CDR2 FQNEAQ (reference sequence). V lost 1 base to trimming and J lost 9 bases; unmatched junction nucleotides: 9. This CDR3 is CASSLDTGGPGTQYF. Written as DNA, the CDR3 is TGTGCCAGCAGCTTAGACACGGGAGGGCCGGGGACGCAGTATTTT.

The chain combines TRBV6-5 with TRBJ1-1; 8 bases align to TRBD1. V trimming: 7 bases; J trimming: 4 bases; junction bases outside the gene matches: 11. The CDR3 totals 15 residues. CDR1 MNHEY and CDR2 SVGAGI come from the germline V gene. CDR3 region: CASIRSGGSSTEAFF. The DNA for the CDR3 is TGTGCCAGCATCAGATCAGGGGGCTCGTCCACTGAAGCTTTCTTT.

Notes on this clone: One junction end disagrees with the germline gene, perhaps due to a read error. This rearrangement joins TRBV15 to TRBJ2-6, with D uncertain. Germline V gene sequence: CDR1 LNHNV, CDR2 YYDKDF (reference sequence). The CDR3 has 16 residues. This chain's CDR3 is CATSGDIVGGANVLTF. As DNA, the CDR3 is TGTGCCACCAGCGGAGACATCGTCGGTGGGGCCAACGTCCTGACTTTC.

This chain uses TRBV19 with TRBJ2-3; D not certain. The CDR3 totals 15 residues. With 5 bases removed from V and 4 bases from J, the gap between germline ends came to 16 bases. CDR1 is LNHDA and CDR2 is SQIVND in the germline V gene (reference sequence). The CDR3 nucleotides read TGTGCCAGTAGTTCTGGTGAAGTTCGGGCAGATACGCAGTATTTT. It is translated as CASSSGEVRADTQYF.

V is TRBV18 and J is TRBJ2-5; 10 nucleotides match TRBD1. Germline-derived CDR1 and CDR2 are KGHSH and LQKENI. This CDR3 spans 15 amino acids. Trimming at V came to 2 bases and at J to 5 bases, leaving 5 bases not matched to a gene. The CDR3 DNA reads TGTGCCAGCTCACCAAAGCTGGGACAGGGGGAGACCCAGTACTTC. This translates into CASSPKLGQGETQYF. Using reference TRBV18 and TRBJ2-5 for the parts outside the CDR3, the full variable domain is NAGVMQNPRHLVRRRGQEARLRCSPMKGHSHVYWYRQLPEEGLKFMVYLQKENIIDESGMPKERFSAEFPKEGPSILRIQQVVRGDSAAYFCASSPKLGQGETQYFGPGTRLLVL.